The sequence of this TCR beta chain was determined in a study of blood T cell repertoires in COVID-19. About the study: The United States, Italy and Spain provided the acute and convalescent COVID-19 samples.

V shed 4 bases and J shed 7 bases, with 10 bases lying between them. The CDR3 has 13 residues. The germline CDR1 and CDR2 sequences are SNHLY and FYNNEI. Measured with immunoSEQ multiplex PCR; TCRdb has only the in-frame clones, and not every one. The sample has under 300,000 clones; 80% to 90% are singletons. The TCR was taken from a woman under 30 who had recovered from COVID-19. The specimen sequenced was PBMCs or T cells enriched from blood (not recorded which). The chain combines TRBV2 with TRBJ2-2, with D tentatively TRBD2 (6 bases). For the CDR3, the DNA is TGTGCCAGCAGTGTTCTAGCGAGCGGGGAGCTGTTTTTT. Its protein product is CASSVLASGELFF.